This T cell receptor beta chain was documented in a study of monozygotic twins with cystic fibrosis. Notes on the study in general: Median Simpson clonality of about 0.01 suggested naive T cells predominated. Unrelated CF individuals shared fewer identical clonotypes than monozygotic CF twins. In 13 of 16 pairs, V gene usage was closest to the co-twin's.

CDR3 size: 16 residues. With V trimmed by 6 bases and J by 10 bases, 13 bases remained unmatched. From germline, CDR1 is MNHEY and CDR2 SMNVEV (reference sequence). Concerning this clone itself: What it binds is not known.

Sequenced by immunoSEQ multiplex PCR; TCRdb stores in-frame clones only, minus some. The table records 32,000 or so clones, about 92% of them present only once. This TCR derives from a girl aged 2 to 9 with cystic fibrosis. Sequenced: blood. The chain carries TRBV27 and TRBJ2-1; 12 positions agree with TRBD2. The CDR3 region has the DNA TGTGCCAGCAGGTCAAACTTCAGGACTAGCGGGAAAGAGCAGTTCTTC. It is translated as CASRSNFRTSGKEQFF.